These 5 T cell receptor beta chains originate from one sample sequenced in a study of blood T cell repertoires in COVID-19. Method: immunoSEQ multiplex PCR; TCRdb's copy keeps in-frame clones and lacks some. The sample yields roughly 100,000 clones, approximately 80% seen once. The sequenced material came from peripheral blood. These TCRs come from a human donor in a cohort sampled during active or convalescent COVID-19.

The rearrangement uses TRBV7-9 and TRBJ2-6; the match to TRBD1 covers 8 bases. Germline values: CDR1 SEHNR, CDR2 FQNEAQ (reference sequence). Losses at the gene ends were 11 bases for V and 0 bases for J; bases not matched to a gene: 9. The CDR3 extends over 16 amino acids. The CDR3 region has the DNA TGTGCCGGACGTCGCGACAGGGGCTCTGGGGCCAACGTCCTGACTTTC. This codes for CAGRRDRGSGANVLTF.

A few counts support this clone. The chain employs TRBV9 and TRBJ2-3, with D possibly being TRBD1 (6 bases). The CDR3 loop spans 17 amino acids. Germline V gene sequence: CDR1 SGDLS, CDR2 YYNGEE. V was cut by 0 bases and J by 2 bases, with 16 bases left in between. CDR3 in amino acids: CASSVDGTSTSTDTQYF. CDR3 DNA: TGTGCCAGCAGCGTAGACGGGACATCGACCTCCACAGATACGCAGTATTTT.

J is TRBJ1-4 and V is TRBV2, with 11 bases matching TRBD1. Germline loops: CDR1 SNHLY, CDR2 FYNNEI. This CDR3 contains 13 residues. V gave up 8 bases and J gave up 7 bases; unmatched junction bases: 3. Here the CDR3 DNA reads TGTGCCAGCGGACAGGGGGCGCGTGAAAAACTGTTTTTT. This gives the protein CASGQGAREKLFF. The full variable domain, its missing parts supplied by reference TRBV2 and TRBJ1-4, is EPEVTQTPSHQVTQMGQEVILRCVPISNHLYFYWYRQILGQKVEFLVSFYNNEISEKSEIFDDQFSVERPDGSNFTLKIRSTKLEDSAMYFCASGQGAREKLFFGSGTQLSVL.

This clone has only a few counts. J is TRBJ1-3 and V is TRBV29-1; maybe TRBD1 (5 bases). Germline assignment: CDR1 SQVTM and CDR2 ANQGSEA. Trimming took 3 bases from V and 3 from J, leaving 9 bases between them. CDR3 size: 13 residues. CDR3 loop: CSVDGGNGNTIYF. As DNA, the CDR3 is TGCAGCGTTGATGGGGGGAATGGAAACACCATATATTTT.

The rearrangement joins TRBV18 to TRBJ1-1, with D perhaps matching TRBD1 (5 bases). V lost 2 bases, J lost 1 base, and 11 bases lay in between. Per germline, CDR1 KGHSH and CDR2 LQKENI. This CDR3 spans 15 amino acids. DNA for the CDR3: TGTGCCAGCTCACCAAAAGACAGACAGAACACTGAAGCTTTCTTT. Translated: CASSPKDRQNTEAFF.